The T cell receptor beta chain under discussion was sequenced for a study of blood T cells in healthy people across ages. General study results and limits: Long-lived donors exceeded aged donors in naive CD4+ cells and diversity.

The sample holds a few counts of this clonotype. Its antigen remains unknown. A second 7 to 11 cycle PCR used barcoded and J-beta primers. TCRdb fed the 5' RACE reads into MiXCR, producing one record per CDR3 protein. The sample lists about 900,000 distinct CDR3 sequences, 62% seen once, with about 30% in the top ten. Each individual donor underwent a draw of approximately 10 milliliters of peripheral blood. The receptor was isolated from a man younger than 45 in good health. The sequenced sample was blood.

CDR3 DNA: TGTGCCAGCAGCTTAGCGGGACAATCCTACAATGAGCAGTTCTTC. Residues: CASSLAGQSYNEQFF. V is TRBV7-2 and J is TRBJ2-1; a possible D gene is TRBD1 (6 bases). The CDR3 runs 15 residues. Germline CDR1 SGHTA, CDR2 FQGNSA. Trimming shortened V by 0 bases and J by 1 base, and 7 bases separated the two germline ends.